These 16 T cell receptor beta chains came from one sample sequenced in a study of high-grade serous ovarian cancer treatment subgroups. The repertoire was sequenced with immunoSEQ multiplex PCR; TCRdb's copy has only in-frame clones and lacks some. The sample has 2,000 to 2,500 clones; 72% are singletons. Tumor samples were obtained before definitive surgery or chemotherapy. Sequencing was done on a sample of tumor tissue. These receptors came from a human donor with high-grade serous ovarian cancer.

The DNA of the CDR3 is TGCGCCAGCAGCTTGGTGGGGGGTAGGGATGAGCAGTTCTTC. The encoded protein is CASSLVGGRDEQFF. The rearrangement joins TRBV5-1 to TRBJ2-1; D may be TRBD2 (6 bases). CDR3 length equals 14 residues. Germline CDR1 reads SGHRS; CDR2 reads YFSETQ. Trimming removed 0 bases from V and 8 bases from J, with 12 bases in between.

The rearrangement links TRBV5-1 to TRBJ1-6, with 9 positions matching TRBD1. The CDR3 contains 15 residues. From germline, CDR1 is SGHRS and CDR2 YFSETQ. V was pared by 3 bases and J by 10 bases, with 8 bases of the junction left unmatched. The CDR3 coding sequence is TGCGCCAGCAGCTCGCCGACAGGGGGACAGTCACCCCTCCACTTT. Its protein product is CASSSPTGGQSPLHF.

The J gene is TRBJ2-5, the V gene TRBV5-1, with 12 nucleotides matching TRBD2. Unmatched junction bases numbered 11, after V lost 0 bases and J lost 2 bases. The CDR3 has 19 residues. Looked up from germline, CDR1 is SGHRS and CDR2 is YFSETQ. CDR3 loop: CASSLGLTSGGNGQETQYF. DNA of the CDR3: TGCGCCAGCAGCTTGGGGTTGACTAGCGGGGGAAACGGACAAGAGACCCAGTACTTC. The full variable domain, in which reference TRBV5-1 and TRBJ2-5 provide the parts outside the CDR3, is KAGVTQTPRYLIKTRGQQVTLSCSPISGHRSVSWYQQTPGQGLQFLFEYFSETQRNKGNFPGRFSGRQFSNSRSEMNVSTLELGDSALYLCASSLGLTSGGNGQETQYFGPGTRLLVL.

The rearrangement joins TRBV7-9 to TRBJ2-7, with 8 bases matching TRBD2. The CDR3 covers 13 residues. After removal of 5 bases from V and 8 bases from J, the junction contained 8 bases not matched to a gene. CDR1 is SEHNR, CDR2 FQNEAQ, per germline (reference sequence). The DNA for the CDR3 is TGTGCCAGCAGCCCCCCGGGAGGGATCCAGCAGTACTTC. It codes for CASSPPGGIQQYF.

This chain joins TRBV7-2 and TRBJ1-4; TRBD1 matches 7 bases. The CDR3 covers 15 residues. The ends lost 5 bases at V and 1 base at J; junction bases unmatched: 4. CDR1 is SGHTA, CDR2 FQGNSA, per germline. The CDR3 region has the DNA TGTGCCAGCAGCAGTTACAGGGGAACTAATGAAAAACTGTTTTTT. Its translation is CASSSYRGTNEKLFF.

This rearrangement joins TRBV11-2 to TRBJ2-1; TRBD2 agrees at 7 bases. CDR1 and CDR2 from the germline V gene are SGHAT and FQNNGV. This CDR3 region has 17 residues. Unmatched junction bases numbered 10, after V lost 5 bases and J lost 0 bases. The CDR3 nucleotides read TGTGCCAGCAGCAGTCGGGGAGCGGGGAGCTCCTACAATGAGCAGTTCTTC. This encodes CASSSRGAGSSYNEQFF.

The CDR3 DNA sequence: TGCAGCGTGCGGGGACTAGCGGGACTCAATGAGCAGTTCTTC. This translates into CSVRGLAGLNEQFF. The V gene is TRBV29-1, the J gene TRBJ2-1, with 13 nucleotides matching TRBD2. Germline V lookup: CDR1 SQVTM, CDR2 ANQGSEA. The V gene end was trimmed by 6 bases and the J gene end by 6 bases; junction bases not matched to a gene: 5. The CDR3 is 14 residues long.

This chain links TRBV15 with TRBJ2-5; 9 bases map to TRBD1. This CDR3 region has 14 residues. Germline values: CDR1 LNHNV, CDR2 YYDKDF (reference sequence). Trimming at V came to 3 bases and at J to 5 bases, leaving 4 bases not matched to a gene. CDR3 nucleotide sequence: TGTGCCACCAGCAGGGAAGACAGGGGGGAGACCCAGTACTTC. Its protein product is CATSREDRGETQYF. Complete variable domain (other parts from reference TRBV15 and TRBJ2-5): DAMVIQNPRYQVTQFGKPVTLSCSQTLNHNVMYWYQQKSSQAPKLLFHYYDKDFNNEADTPDNFQSRRPNTSFCFLDIRSPGLGDTAMYLCATSREDRGETQYFGPGTRLLVL.

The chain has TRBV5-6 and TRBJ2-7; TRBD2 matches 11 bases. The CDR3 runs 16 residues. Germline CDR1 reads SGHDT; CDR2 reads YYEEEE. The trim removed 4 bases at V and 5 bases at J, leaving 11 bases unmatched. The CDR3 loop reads CASSRLLAGVWDEQYV. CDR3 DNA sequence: TGTGCCAGCAGCCGACTACTAGCGGGAGTATGGGACGAGCAGTACGTC.

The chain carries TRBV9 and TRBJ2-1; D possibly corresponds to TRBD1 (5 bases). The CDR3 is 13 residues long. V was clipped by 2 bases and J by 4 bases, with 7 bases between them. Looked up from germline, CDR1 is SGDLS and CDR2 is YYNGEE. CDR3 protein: CASSVDSYNEQFF. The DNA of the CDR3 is TGTGCCAGCAGCGTCGACAGTTACAATGAGCAGTTCTTC.

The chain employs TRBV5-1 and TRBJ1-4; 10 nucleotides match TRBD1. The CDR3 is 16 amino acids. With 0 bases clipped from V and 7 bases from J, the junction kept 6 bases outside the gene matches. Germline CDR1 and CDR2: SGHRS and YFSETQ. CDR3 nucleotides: TGCGCCAGCAGCTTGGAGTTCTGGACAGGGGGTGAAAAACTGTTTTTT. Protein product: CASSLEFWTGGEKLFF.

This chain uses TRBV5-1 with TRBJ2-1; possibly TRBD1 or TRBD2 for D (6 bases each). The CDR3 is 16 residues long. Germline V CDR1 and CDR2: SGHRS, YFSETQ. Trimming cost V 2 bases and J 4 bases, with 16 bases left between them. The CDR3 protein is CASSFSGAGRYNEQFF. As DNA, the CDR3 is TGCGCCAGCAGCTTCTCGGGGGCAGGGCGATACAATGAGCAGTTCTTC.

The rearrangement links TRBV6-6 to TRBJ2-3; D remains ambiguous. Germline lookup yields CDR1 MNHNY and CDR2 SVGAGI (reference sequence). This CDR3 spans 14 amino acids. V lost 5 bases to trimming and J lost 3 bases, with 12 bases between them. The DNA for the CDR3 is TGTGCCAGCAGTCCCGAGACTCCGACAGATACGCAGTATTTT. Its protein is CASSPETPTDTQYF.

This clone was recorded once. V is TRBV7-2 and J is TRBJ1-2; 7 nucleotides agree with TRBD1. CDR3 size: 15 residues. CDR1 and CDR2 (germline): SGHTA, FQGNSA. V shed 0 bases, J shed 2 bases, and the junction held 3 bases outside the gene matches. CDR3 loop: CASSLAGTENYGYTF. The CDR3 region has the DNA TGTGCCAGCAGCTTAGCGGGGACAGAGAACTATGGCTACACCTTC.

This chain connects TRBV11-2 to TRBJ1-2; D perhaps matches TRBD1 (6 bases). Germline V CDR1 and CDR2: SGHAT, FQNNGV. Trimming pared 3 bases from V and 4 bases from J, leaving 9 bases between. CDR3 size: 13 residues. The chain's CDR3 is CASSFRGSYGYTF. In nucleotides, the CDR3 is TGTGCCAGCAGCTTCAGGGGCTCCTATGGCTACACCTTC. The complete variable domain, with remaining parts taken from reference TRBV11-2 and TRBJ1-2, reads EAGVAQSPRYKIIEKRQSVAFWCNPISGHATLYWYQQILGQGPKLLIQFQNNGVVDDSQLPKDRFSAERLKGVDSTLKIQPAKLEDSAVYLCASSFRGSYGYTFGSGTRLTVV.

The CDR3 reads CASSVGLAGGPYNEQFF. The CDR3 bases are TGTGCCAGCAGCGTAGGACTAGCGGGAGGGCCATACAATGAGCAGTTCTTC. This chain joins TRBV9 and TRBJ2-1; TRBD2 matches 14 bases. CDR1 SGDLS and CDR2 YYNGEE come from the germline V gene. This CDR3 comprises 17 residues. The ends lost 0 bases at V and 4 bases at J; junction bases unmatched: 3.